This entry lists 15 T cell receptor beta chains sequenced from one sample in a study of PD-1 blockade in classical Hodgkin lymphoma. TCRdb keeps only in-frame clones here, not all; method: immunoSEQ multiplex PCR. The repertoire consists of over 25,000 clones, with just over 85% occurring once and the leading ten covering roughly 6.3%. Brentuximab vedotin exposure varied among the patients, all of whom had relapsed after autologous stem cell transplantation. It was by magnetic negative selection that CD8+ T cells were isolated from thawed PBMCs. Sequenced material: CD8+ T cells from blood, taken at baseline. These receptors all stem from a human donor with classical Hodgkin lymphoma.

The genes are TRBV28 and TRBJ2-5; possibly TRBD1 or TRBD2 for D (5 bases each). The CDR3 contains 16 residues. Trimming shortened V by 6 bases and J by 5 bases, and 22 bases separated the two germline ends. Germline-derived CDR1 and CDR2 are MDHEN and SYDVKM. The CDR3 nucleotides are TGTGCCAGCAGCCAGTTTGGGGGAGTTGGGCGCGAGACCCAGTACTTC. Translating gives CASSQFGGVGRETQYF.

The chain recombines TRBV6-6 with TRBJ1-1; D unresolved. V shed 1 base and J shed 1 base, with 7 bases lying between them. This CDR3 is 14 amino acids long. The germline gives CDR1 MNHNY, CDR2 SVGAGI (reference sequence). CDR3 sequence: CASSYYTENTEAFF. Written as DNA, the CDR3 is TGTGCCAGCAGTTACTACACAGAGAACACTGAAGCTTTCTTT.

The chain combines TRBV25-1 with TRBJ2-7, with D tentatively TRBD2 (5 bases). Germline values: CDR1 MGHDK, CDR2 SYGVNS. The CDR3 loop spans 16 amino acids. V was cut by 9 bases and J by 2 bases, with 23 bases left in between. In DNA form, the CDR3 reads TGTGCCAGTATCCCCCAAGGAGGAGCGGCCCCCTACGAGCAGTACTTC. Its translation: CASIPQGGAAPYEQYF.

The chain combines TRBV7-6 with TRBJ2-7; D gene ambiguous. Per the germline V gene, CDR1 is SGHVS and CDR2 is FNYEAQ. Trimming took 5 bases from V and 3 from J, leaving 11 bases between them. The CDR3 consists of 13 residues. Written as DNA, the CDR3 is TGTGCCAGCAGCCTATCCACAGACTACGAGCAGTACTTC. The encoded protein is CASSLSTDYEQYF.

The chain is built from TRBV5-6 and TRBJ2-7; 8 positions agree with TRBD1. From germline, CDR1 is SGHDT and CDR2 YYEEEE. The CDR3 covers 16 residues. Losses at the gene ends were 4 bases for V and 2 bases for J; bases not matched to a gene: 11. In DNA form, the CDR3 reads TGTGCCAGCAGCCCTACCCGGACAGGGCCCCCCTACGAGCAGTACTTC. Residues: CASSPTRTGPPYEQYF.

V gene TRBV27 combines with J gene TRBJ1-2; maybe TRBD1 (6 bases). CDR3 length equals 13 residues. The V gene's germline CDR1 is MNHEY and CDR2 SMNVEV (reference sequence). V lost 7 bases, J lost 6 bases, and 15 bases lay in between. The CDR3 DNA reads as TGTGCCAGCAAATCCGGGGGGGGGCATGGCTACACCTTC. Its protein is CASKSGGGHGYTF.

J is TRBJ2-1 and V is TRBV7-9; D unresolved. The CDR3 is made up of 14 amino acids. The germline V and J ends were trimmed by 7 bases and 8 bases, with 18 bases remaining between them. Looked up from germline, CDR1 is SEHNR and CDR2 is FQNEAQ (reference sequence). The CDR3 DNA reads as TGTGCCAGCACCCCTCCGCCACGGCCCGATGAGCAGTTCTTC. Translated, it gives CASTPPPRPDEQFF.

The chain carries TRBV28 and TRBJ1-2; 7 nucleotides line up with TRBD1. The CDR3 is made up of 14 amino acids. Trimming took 6 bases from V and 3 from J; bases not matched to a gene: 7. The germline V gene has CDR1 MDHEN and CDR2 SYDVKM. This CDR3 is CASSQTGFDYGYTF. The CDR3 DNA reads as TGTGCCAGCAGCCAGACAGGGTTTGACTATGGCTACACCTTC.

V gene TRBV2 combines with J gene TRBJ1-2; D gene uncertain. Trimming removed 1 base from V and 3 bases from J, with 9 bases in between. The CDR3 runs 14 residues. From germline, CDR1 is SNHLY and CDR2 FYNNEI. The CDR3, as DNA: TGTGCCAGCAGTGAAGAAAGCGGGTACTATGGCTACACCTTC. Translated: CASSEESGYYGYTF.

This chain uses TRBV5-6 with TRBJ1-3; no clear D. CDR3 length: 16 amino acids. The germline V gene encodes CDR1 SGHDT and CDR2 YYEEEE. V lost 0 bases and J 2 bases, leaving 12 bases between the germline ends. CDR3 sequence: CASSLEGSNPGNTIYF. CDR3 nucleotides: TGTGCCAGCAGCTTGGAGGGATCTAACCCTGGAAACACCATATATTTT. Based on the CDR3 plus reference TRBV5-6 and TRBJ1-3, the full variable domain is DAGVTQSPTHLIKTRGQQVTLRCSPKSGHDTVSWYQQALGQGPQFIFQYYEEEERQRGNFPDRFSGHQFPNYSSELNVNALLLGDSALYLCASSLEGSNPGNTIYFGEGSWLTVV.

This chain connects TRBV28 to TRBJ1-4; D is possibly TRBD1 (6 bases). Trimming left V 3 bases short and J 4 bases short, with 15 bases between. This CDR3 is 16 amino acids long. Germline V gene data show CDR1 as MDHEN and CDR2 as SYDVKM. The CDR3 DNA reads TGTGCCAGCAGTTTTCGAAGGGGAGGGGGTAATGAAAAACTGTTTTTT. This codes for CASSFRRGGGNEKLFF.

The genes are TRBV2 and TRBJ2-7; 9 bases fit TRBD2. Germline CDR1 reads SNHLY; CDR2 reads FYNNEI. CDR3 size: 13 residues. After removal of 6 bases from V and 3 bases from J, the junction contained 3 bases not matched to a gene. The CDR3, as DNA: TGTGCCAGCAGGGGACTAGCTGACTACGAGCAGTACTTC. This translates into CASRGLADYEQYF.

The chain is built from TRBV6-5 and TRBJ2-7; D is possibly TRBD1 (6 bases). The germline gives CDR1 MNHEY, CDR2 SVGAGI. The ends were cut back, 0 bases at V and 5 bases at J, with 11 bases in the middle. CDR3 length: 14 residues. CDR3 protein: CASSYSFNRDEQYF. The CDR3 DNA reads as TGTGCCAGCAGTTACTCGTTCAACAGGGACGAGCAGTACTTC.

The CDR3 is CASSLVPSGGVQETQYF. The CDR3 DNA follows: TGTGCCAGCAGCTTAGTTCCCAGCGGGGGAGTCCAAGAGACCCAGTACTTC. The chain links TRBV11-2 to TRBJ2-5; TRBD2 matches at 8 bases. This CDR3 comprises 17 residues. Trimming took 1 base from V and 1 from J; bases not matched to a gene: 8. The germline V gene has CDR1 SGHAT and CDR2 FQNNGV.

The chain is built from TRBV5-1 and TRBJ2-1; 9 bases map to TRBD2. The J segment lost 1 base and the V segment lost 5 bases, leaving 16 bases of the junction unmatched. This CDR3 comprises 19 residues. Germline CDR1 reads SGHRS; CDR2 reads YFSETQ. This CDR3 is CASSSDRPSSGVSYNEQFF. The CDR3 region has the DNA TGCGCCAGCAGTTCTGACAGGCCTTCTAGCGGGGTATCCTACAATGAGCAGTTCTTC.